This T cell receptor (beta chain) is drawn from a study of CD8 T cells in ankylosing spondylitis (TCRdb year 2017). At the level of the whole study: T cell receptor beta repertoires were profiled in healthy donors and ankylosing spondylitis patients so that disease-linked TCR variants could be found. In total, the full study cohort was made up of approximately 99 healthy donors and approximately 24 ankylosing spondylitis patients. Peripheral blood samples were taken, and synovial fluid was additionally collected from ankylosing spondylitis patients.

What the authors observed across the whole study: The disease-linked clones were reported as significantly enriched in matched synovial fluid samples from ankylosing spondylitis patients. Some TCR beta motif variants had previously been reported in synovial fluid and blood of reactive arthritis patients, which suggested common disease-initiation mechanisms. Blood from ankylosing spondylitis patients appeared to be characterized by a TCR beta motif made up of under ten highly homologous amino acid variants. The disease-linked clones showed a CD8+ phenotype and occurred at relatively low frequencies in peripheral blood.

This clonotype occurred many times. The antigen it binds to is not known. No qualities accompany the bases; no much larger clone lies one base away. Sequenced using an Illumina HiSeq 2500. Quantitative 5'-RACE with molecular barcodes was the method used to prepare the TCR beta libraries. In the original analysis: Disease-linked TCR variants were identified with a new computational method built on a probabilistic model of VDJ rearrangement. Through fastp at Q25 and MiXCR, TCRdb rebuilt clones from the public reads, retaining in-frame beta chains. Rows merge per CDR3 protein into single entries with the most common DNA and genes. The authors' filters were not applied to this entry. The sample includes 250,000 or so distinct CDR3 sequences, with more than 9% observed a single time. The ten largest account for around 2.6% of the sample. The germline ends are 10 bases apart after V is trimmed by 5 bases and J by 0 bases. The germline V gene (reference sequence) specifies MNHEY as CDR1 and SMNVEV as CDR2. From the cysteine up to the phenylalanine, the CDR3 has a length of 14 residues. The CDR3 DNA has 42 bases and is translated from base 1.

The TCR originated in a male donor with ankylosing spondylitis or in good health (not recorded which). Sequencing input: blood, either unsorted or a sorted T cell fraction (not recorded which). The chain was built from TRBV27 and TRBJ1-1; a tentative D call is TRBD1 (5 bases match). The sequenced DNA is TGTGCCAGCAGTGGGGGACTTATGAACACTGAAGCTTTCTTT. Translated, this is CASSGGLMNTEAFF.